Only one count was recorded for the clone carrying this T cell receptor beta chain. Within the sample, other DNA sequences also encode this same CDR3. The source of the sample is a study of blood T cell repertoires in COVID-19. As for the study in general: Sample material is recorded as cDNA or gDNA derived from T cells, B-cell-depleted T cells, or PBMCs.

V lost 3 bases, J lost 9 bases, and 12 bases lay in between. Germline V lookup: CDR1 GTSNPN, CDR2 SVGIG (reference sequence). There are 13 residues in the CDR3. The protocol was immunoSEQ multiplex PCR, while the TCRdb copy is restricted to in-frame clones and leaves out a portion. The table lists around 250,000 clones, 65% to 85% of them singletons. The receptor was isolated from a woman aged 35 to 49 who had recovered from COVID-19. This rearrangement joins TRBV30 to TRBJ1-6; D may be TRBD1 (6 bases). Sequencing was done on a sample of peripheral blood. The CDR3 nucleotides read TGTGCCTGGAGCGGCACAGGGAGTTCACCCCTCCACTTT. As protein: CAWSGTGSSPLHF.